This TCR beta chain was observed in a study of T cells in Graves' hyperthyroidism and ophthalmopathy. Regarding this clonotype: Its target is unknown.

Germline V gives CDR1 SNHLY, CDR2 FYNNEI. The CDR3 runs to 14 residues. The germline V and J ends were trimmed by 5 bases and 6 bases, with 13 bases remaining between them. Amplification of TCR beta CDR3 regions used RNA as the template. The HTBI primer set served for first-round RT-PCR of the TCR CDR3. TCRdb itself ran the multiplex PCR reads through MiXCR, one entry per CDR3 protein. The table records more than 550,000 distinct CDR3 sequences, 45% of them present only once. Findings and limits, study-wide: In the blood, most expanded thyroid clonotypes above 0.001 appeared as well.

The source of this sequence is an adult man with Graves' disease, either hyperthyroidism or ophthalmopathy (not recorded which). The rearrangement joins TRBV2 to TRBJ1-4; D is undetermined. The sample taken for sequencing was peripheral blood or thyroid tissue (not recorded which). In nucleotides, the CDR3 is TGTGCCAGCAGTTTCCCGCGTGGTTATGAAAAACTGTTTTTT. Protein: CASSFPRGYEKLFF. Full variable domain (rest looked up from reference TRBV2 and TRBJ1-4): EPEVTQTPSHQVTQMGQEVILRCVPISNHLYFYWYRQILGQKVEFLVSFYNNEISEKSEIFDDQFSVERPDGSNFTLKIRSTKLEDSAMYFCASSFPRGYEKLFFGSGTQLSVL.